The clone carrying this T cell receptor (beta chain) was recorded many times. Its specificity is unknown. The sample is drawn from a study of identical twins. Study-wide results and caveats: Modelling approaches yielded underestimates of out-of-frame TCR alpha sharing between monozygotic twins.

The germline V and J ends were trimmed by 3 bases and 4 bases, with 6 bases remaining between them. Germline assignment: CDR1 MDHEN and CDR2 SYDVKM. The CDR3 length is 13 residues. Template switching added a universal primer site; cDNA carried unique molecular identifiers. MiXCR, run by TCRdb on the 5' RACE reads, gives a single entry per CDR3 protein. The data hold 700,000 to 950,000 distinct CDR3 sequences, with 9% to 15% observed a single time. Healthy Caucasian individuals made up all the donors. Another study also made use of these data, one on yellow fever vaccine responses in identical twins.

Sequenced sample: PBMCs. This rearrangement joins TRBV28 to TRBJ2-2, with D unclear. This TCR derives from a woman between 18 and 29 years old in good health. CDR3 loop: CASSFITTGELFF. The DNA for the CDR3 is TGTGCCAGCAGTTTTATAACCACCGGGGAGCTGTTTTTT.